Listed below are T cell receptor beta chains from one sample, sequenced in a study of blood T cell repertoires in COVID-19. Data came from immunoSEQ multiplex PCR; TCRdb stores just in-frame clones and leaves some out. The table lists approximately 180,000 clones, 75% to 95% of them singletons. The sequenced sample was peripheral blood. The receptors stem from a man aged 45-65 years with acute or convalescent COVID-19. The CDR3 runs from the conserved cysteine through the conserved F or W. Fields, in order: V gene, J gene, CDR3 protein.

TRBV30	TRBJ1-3	CAWSVPGSISGNTIYF
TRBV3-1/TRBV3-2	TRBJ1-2	CASSPSDRGPYGYTF
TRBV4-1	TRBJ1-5	CASSHAGTVENQPQHF
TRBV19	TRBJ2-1	CASSPWLAGGNEQFF
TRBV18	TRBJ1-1	CASSPRRGNTEAFF
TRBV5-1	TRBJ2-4	CASSLEGFGTDPNIQYF
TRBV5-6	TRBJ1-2	CASSFAGGYGYTF
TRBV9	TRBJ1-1	CASSADMNTEAFF
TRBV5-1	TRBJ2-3	CASSLRGPPTDTQYF
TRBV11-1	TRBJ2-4	CASSFTIENIQYF
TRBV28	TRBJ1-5	CASRQGHGNQPQHF
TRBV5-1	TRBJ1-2	CASSLGGQGNGYTF
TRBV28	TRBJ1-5	CASSLLGRDQPQHF
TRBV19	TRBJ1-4	CASRRGDRPQKLFF
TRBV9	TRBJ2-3	CASSAITDTQYF
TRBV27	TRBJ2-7	CASSLRGTSGISYEQYF
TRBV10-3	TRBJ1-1	CAISESQGAVTEAFF